This entry lists 32 T cell receptor beta chains sequenced from one sample in a study of blood T cell repertoires in COVID-19. Sequencing was performed with immunoSEQ multiplex PCR; in TCRdb, only in-frame clones are kept and a portion is missing. Of 55,000 or so clones in the sample, about 86% were seen once. Sequenced input: peripheral blood. These receptors originate from a woman in her sixties or seventies with COVID-19, enrolled during active disease.

V gene TRBV5-4 combines with J gene TRBJ1-1; TRBD1 is a possible D gene (5 bases). CDR1 and CDR2 from the germline V gene are SGHNT and YYREEE (reference sequence). The CDR3 covers 14 residues. V lost 0 bases to trimming and J lost 5 bases, with 11 bases between them. The DNA of the CDR3 is TGTGCCAGCAGCTTGGAGGCAGGGAGGACTGAAGCTTTCTTT. It yields the protein CASSLEAGRTEAFF.

The V gene is TRBV11-3, the J gene TRBJ1-5; 12 positions agree with TRBD1. Unmatched junction bases numbered 8, after V lost 2 bases and J lost 3 bases. The CDR3 loop spans 18 amino acids. The germline gives CDR1 SGHNT, CDR2 YENEEA. The DNA for the CDR3 is TGTGCCAGCAGCTTAAGGGACAGGGGGCTTATGAACAATCAGCCCCAGCATTTT. Protein sequence: CASSLRDRGLMNNQPQHF.

The chain links TRBV28 to TRBJ1-2; TRBD1 aligns across 9 bases. V shed 8 bases and J 4 bases; nucleotides not matched to a gene: 11. CDR1 and CDR2 (germline): MDHEN, SYDVKM. The CDR3 has 15 amino acids. This chain's CDR3 is CASSTGTGLIYGYTF. CDR3 sequence (DNA): TGTGCCAGCTCCACGGGGACAGGGCTTATCTATGGCTACACCTTC.

The rearrangement uses TRBV28 and TRBJ2-1; 8 nucleotides agree with TRBD2. Germline lookup yields CDR1 MDHEN and CDR2 SYDVKM. This CDR3 contains 17 residues. The V and J ends lost 5 bases and 0 bases, in that order; junction bases with no gene match: 9. The CDR3 loop is CASSLKRESISYNEQFF. CDR3 bases: TGTGCCAGCAGTCTCAAGCGGGAGTCCATCTCCTACAATGAGCAGTTCTTC.

The chain links TRBV7-9 to TRBJ1-5; unclear D gene. V was pared by 5 bases and J by 0 bases, with 11 bases between. Germline V CDR1 and CDR2: SEHNR, FQNEAQ (reference sequence). There are 15 residues in the CDR3. In nucleotides, the CDR3 is TGTGCCAGCAGCCTCGACATCGATAGCAATCAGCCCCAGCATTTT. As protein: CASSLDIDSNQPQHF.

The rearrangement links TRBV4-2 to TRBJ1-5, with a tentative D call TRBD1 (5 bases). The germline V and J ends were trimmed by 6 bases and 6 bases, with 9 bases remaining between them. Looked up from germline, CDR1 is LGHNA and CDR2 is YNFKEQ. The length of the CDR3 is 12 residues. Here the CDR3 reads CASSLGGQPQHF. In nucleotides, the CDR3 is TGTGCCAGCAGTTTGGGGGGTCAGCCCCAGCATTTT.

This chain links TRBV19 with TRBJ2-1; 10 nucleotides agree with TRBD1. After removal of 4 bases from V and 4 bases from J, the junction contained 19 bases not matched to a gene. Germline values: CDR1 LNHDA, CDR2 SQIVND (reference sequence). The CDR3 has 20 amino acids. This CDR3 is CASSRIPGQGSPPAYNEQFF. CDR3 bases: TGTGCCAGTAGTAGAATTCCGGGACAGGGGTCGCCTCCGGCTTACAATGAGCAGTTCTTC. The variable domain in full, with the rest retrieved from reference TRBV19 and TRBJ2-1, is DGGITQSPKYLFRKEGQNVTLSCEQNLNHDAMYWYRQDPGQGLRLIYYSQIVNDFQKGDIAEGYSVSREKKESFPLTVTSAQKNPTAFYLCASSRIPGQGSPPAYNEQFFGPGTRLTVL.

The chain carries TRBV4-1 and TRBJ2-1; 11 positions match TRBD2. The CDR3 loop spans 17 amino acids. Unmatched junction bases numbered 9, after V lost 4 bases and J lost 4 bases. Germline V CDR1 and CDR2: MGHRA, YSYEKL. The CDR3 region is CASSPSLLAGVYNEQFF. The CDR3 nucleotides read TGCGCCAGCAGCCCGAGCCTACTAGCGGGAGTATACAATGAGCAGTTCTTC.

This chain uses TRBV5-6 with TRBJ1-5; no firm D call. From germline, CDR1 is SGHDT and CDR2 YYEEEE. There are 14 residues in the CDR3. V was clipped by 2 bases and J by 0 bases, with 6 bases between them. In DNA, the CDR3 is TGTGCCAGCAGCTTCGGGGTTAGCAATCAGCCCCAGCATTTT. Its translation is CASSFGVSNQPQHF. The full variable domain, completed using reference TRBV5-6 and TRBJ1-5, is DAGVTQSPTHLIKTRGQQVTLRCSPKSGHDTVSWYQQALGQGPQFIFQYYEEEERQRGNFPDRFSGHQFPNYSSELNVNALLLGDSALYLCASSFGVSNQPQHFGDGTRLSIL.

The rearrangement joins TRBV27 to TRBJ2-7; 8 nucleotides match TRBD1. Germline loops: CDR1 MNHEY, CDR2 SMNVEV (reference sequence). Trimming cost V 4 bases and J 5 bases; bases outside gene matches: 7. The CDR3 has 14 amino acids. In DNA form, the CDR3 reads TGTGCCAGCAGTTCTCGGACAGGGAGAGACGAGCAGTACTTC. Translating it yields CASSSRTGRDEQYF.

A single count supports this clone. V usage is TRBV4-2 and J usage is TRBJ2-7; D might be TRBD1 (6 bases). Germline V CDR1 and CDR2: LGHNA, YNFKEQ. The CDR3 runs to 14 residues. Trimming left V 5 bases short and J 0 bases short, with 11 bases between. As DNA, the CDR3 is TGTGCCAGCAGCTGGGACACGAGCTCCTACGAGCAGTACTTC. It is translated as CASSWDTSSYEQYF.

The V gene is TRBV20-1, the J gene TRBJ1-5, with D unresolved. Germline values: CDR1 DFQATT, CDR2 SNEGSKA (reference sequence). The ends were cut back, 3 bases at V and 4 bases at J, with 13 bases in the middle. The CDR3 contains 14 residues. CDR3 nucleotide sequence: TGCAGTGCTAGTTACGTTGGGCGAAATCAGCCCCAGCATTTT. This translates into CSASYVGRNQPQHF.

The chain uses TRBV19 and TRBJ1-1, with 9 bases identical to TRBD1. This CDR3 is built from 14 residues. Germline values: CDR1 LNHDA, CDR2 SQIVND (reference sequence). V shed 6 bases, J shed 4 bases, and the junction held 6 bases outside the gene matches. This chain's CDR3 is CASRRTGEITEAFF. The CDR3 DNA sequence: TGTGCCAGTAGGAGGACAGGGGAAATCACTGAAGCTTTCTTT.

This chain joins TRBV11-1 and TRBJ2-2; D may be TRBD1 (5 bases). From germline, CDR1 is SGHAT and CDR2 FQDESV (reference sequence). The V end lost 2 bases, the J end lost 5 bases, and 12 bases lay between the germline ends. This CDR3 region has 15 residues. CDR3 coding DNA: TGTGCCAGCAGCTTATTCCAGGGATCGACCGGGGAGCTGTTTTTT. Amino acid sequence: CASSLFQGSTGELFF.

The chain recombines TRBV5-5 with TRBJ1-4, with a tentative D call TRBD1 (6 bases). Looked up from germline, CDR1 is SGHKS and CDR2 is YYEKEE (reference sequence). Trimming removed 4 bases at V and 2 bases at J, with 9 bases between. This CDR3 region has 14 residues. The CDR3 is CASSRQGTNEKLFF. CDR3 coding DNA: TGTGCCAGCAGCCGGCAGGGGACTAATGAAAAACTGTTTTTT.

The chain links TRBV6-5 to TRBJ2-7; 7 nucleotides line up with TRBD1. Germline assignment: CDR1 MNHEY and CDR2 SVGAGI. The trim removed 4 bases at V and 7 bases at J, leaving 7 bases unmatched. The CDR3 sequence is 13 residues long. The CDR3 DNA is TGTGCCAGCAGTTGGGACAGCCTTGGGGAGCAGTACTTC. Its protein is CASSWDSLGEQYF.

The J gene is TRBJ2-5, the V gene TRBV27; 7 bases are shared with TRBD2. The CDR3 length is 14 residues. The trim removed 5 bases at V and 2 bases at J, leaving 5 bases unmatched. The germline CDR1 and CDR2 sequences are MNHEY and SMNVEV (reference sequence). The CDR3 sequence is CASSMGGGQETQYF. CDR3 nucleotide sequence: TGTGCCAGCAGTATGGGGGGGGGACAAGAGACCCAGTACTTC.

The table lists this clone with a few counts. The CDR3 DNA follows: TGTGCCAGCAGCCACATGGGACTAGCGGGAGGAGCCCTCGAGCAGTACTTC. Protein product: CASSHMGLAGGALEQYF. This rearrangement joins TRBV7-8 to TRBJ2-7, with 15 bases identical to TRBD2. CDR1 is SGHVS and CDR2 is FQNEAQ in the germline V gene. The trim removed 5 bases at V and 6 bases at J, leaving 11 bases unmatched. There are 17 residues in the CDR3.

The chain carries TRBV6-5 and TRBJ1-5; weak D call: TRBD1 (5 bases). The CDR3 loop spans 12 amino acids. In germline, CDR1 is MNHEY, CDR2 SVGAGI. V lost 6 bases and J lost 4, with 7 bases in between. The CDR3 loop is CASRRQNQPQHF. The CDR3, as DNA: TGTGCCAGCAGGCGACAGAATCAGCCCCAGCATTTT.

The genes are TRBV5-4 and TRBJ2-3; D is perhaps TRBD2 (6 bases). The germline CDR1 and CDR2 sequences are SGHNT and YYREEE (reference sequence). V shed 0 bases and J shed 6 bases, with 14 bases lying between them. This CDR3 contains 15 residues. CDR3 residues: CASSLVGRELDTQYF. For the CDR3, the DNA is TGTGCCAGCAGCTTGGTCGGGAGAGAGTTGGATACGCAGTATTTT. Based on the CDR3 plus reference TRBV5-4 and TRBJ2-3, the full variable domain is ETGVTQSPTHLIKTRGQQVTLRCSSQSGHNTVSWYQQALGQGPQFIFQYYREEENGRGNFPPRFSGLQFPNYSSELNVNALELDDSALYLCASSLVGRELDTQYFGPGTRLTVL.

The chain uses TRBV5-1 and TRBJ2-7; weak D call: TRBD1 (5 bases). This CDR3 is built from 14 residues. V gave up 5 bases and J gave up 2 bases, with 14 bases separating them. Germline assignment: CDR1 SGHRS and CDR2 YFSETQ. CDR3 DNA sequence: TGCGCCAGCAGTTCTAGGGGCGATACCTACGAGCAGTACTTC. Translated, it gives CASSSRGDTYEQYF.

The rearrangement links TRBV12-5 to TRBJ2-2, with D tentatively TRBD1 (6 bases). This CDR3 comprises 18 residues. The V gene's germline CDR1 is LGHNT and CDR2 FRNRAP. Trimming took off 3 bases at V and 0 bases at J, with 17 bases between the two ends. This CDR3 is CASGFGHTGPTNTGELFF. The CDR3 DNA reads as TGTGCTAGTGGTTTCGGGCACACAGGGCCTACGAACACCGGGGAGCTGTTTTTT. The full variable domain, completed using reference TRBV12-5 and TRBJ2-2, is DARVTQTPRHKVTEMGQEVTMRCQPILGHNTVFWYRQTMMQGLELLAYFRNRAPLDDSGMPKDRFSAEMPDATLATLKIQPSEPRDSAVYFCASGFGHTGPTNTGELFFGEGSRLTVL.

J is TRBJ2-5 and V is TRBV2; TRBD1 matches at 10 bases. Per germline, CDR1 SNHLY and CDR2 FYNNEI. V was pared by 6 bases and J by 5 bases, with 12 bases of the junction left unmatched. The CDR3 contains 16 residues. CDR3 protein: CASRRDRGSVSETQYF. The CDR3 nucleotides read TGTGCCAGCAGAAGGGACAGGGGTAGCGTTTCGGAGACCCAGTACTTC. The complete variable domain, with remaining parts taken from reference TRBV2 and TRBJ2-5, reads EPEVTQTPSHQVTQMGQEVILRCVPISNHLYFYWYRQILGQKVEFLVSFYNNEISEKSEIFDDQFSVERPDGSNFTLKIRSTKLEDSAMYFCASRRDRGSVSETQYFGPGTRLLVL.

The V and J genes are TRBV19 and TRBJ2-5; weak D call: TRBD2 (6 bases). CDR1 is LNHDA and CDR2 is SQIVND in the germline V gene (reference sequence). V shed 5 bases and J shed 5 bases, with 12 bases lying between them. The CDR3 is 13 residues long. DNA of the CDR3: TGTGCCAGTAGTCAGGCGGGGCTGGAGACCCAGTACTTC. Amino acid sequence: CASSQAGLETQYF.

The genes are TRBV28 and TRBJ1-5; D may be TRBD1 (5 bases). The CDR3 runs to 13 residues. The V end was cut by 6 bases, the J end by 2 bases, with 8 bases between. The germline CDR1 and CDR2 sequences are MDHEN and SYDVKM. CDR3 DNA: TGTGCCAGCAGAAGACAGCGCAATCAGCCCCAGCATTTT. Translating it yields CASRRQRNQPQHF.

This chain links TRBV5-5 with TRBJ1-5, with a weak D call TRBD1 (6 bases). Trimming cost V 1 base and J 0 bases, with 17 bases left between them. The CDR3 length is 18 residues. In germline, CDR1 is SGHKS, CDR2 YYEKEE (reference sequence). This CDR3 is CASSLYSSGAHSNQPQHF. The CDR3, as DNA: TGTGCCAGCAGCTTGTATTCATCAGGGGCACATAGCAATCAGCCCCAGCATTTT.

The genes are TRBV6-5 and TRBJ1-6; D may be TRBD1 (5 bases). The length of the CDR3 is 13 residues. Germline CDR1 MNHEY, CDR2 SVGAGI. V lost 6 bases, J lost 15 bases, and 18 bases lay in between. The CDR3 nucleotides are TGTGCCAGCAGAAGGGGACTCCCCGATCTCCTCCACTTT. It yields the protein CASRRGLPDLLHF.

In this sample, this clone turned up once. V gene TRBV9 combines with J gene TRBJ2-2, with 8 nucleotides matching TRBD2. CDR3 size: 16 residues. Germline lookup yields CDR1 SGDLS and CDR2 YYNGEE. With V trimmed by 0 bases and J by 5 bases, 6 bases remained unmatched. The chain's CDR3 is CASSVGGRIGTGELFF. The DNA of the CDR3 is TGTGCCAGCAGCGTAGGCGGGAGGATCGGGACCGGGGAGCTGTTTTTT. The full variable domain, in which reference TRBV9 and TRBJ2-2 provide the parts outside the CDR3, is DSGVTQTPKHLITATGQRVTLRCSPRSGDLSVYWYQQSLDQGLQFLIQYYNGEERAKGNILERFSAQQFPDLHSELNLSSLELGDSALYFCASSVGGRIGTGELFFGEGSRLTVL.

J is TRBJ2-3 and V is TRBV27, with D possibly being TRBD2 (6 bases). The germline V and J ends were trimmed by 9 bases and 6 bases, with 19 bases remaining between them. Germline V lookup: CDR1 MNHEY, CDR2 SMNVEV (reference sequence). The CDR3 covers 14 residues. CDR3 in DNA: TGTGCCAGTTCCTGGGGGACTTTTAGCGATACGCAGTATTTT. It yields the protein CASSWGTFSDTQYF.

The V call is TRBV2, the J call TRBJ1-1; D perhaps matches TRBD1 (6 bases). Germline loops: CDR1 SNHLY, CDR2 FYNNEI. V was clipped by 5 bases and J by 4 bases, with 11 bases between them. The CDR3 contains 13 residues. As DNA, the CDR3 is TGTGCCAGCAGTTCCGACAGGTTCACTGAAGCTTTCTTT. Translated, it gives CASSSDRFTEAFF.

V usage is TRBV27 and J usage is TRBJ1-5; D unclear. The CDR3 is 14 residues long. With 3 bases removed from V and 7 bases from J, the gap between germline ends came to 13 bases. Germline V gives CDR1 MNHEY, CDR2 SMNVEV (reference sequence). The CDR3 DNA follows: TGTGCCAGCAGTTTTACATCGTTTGAACAGCCCCAGCATTTT. Translated, it gives CASSFTSFEQPQHF.

The chain has TRBV29-1 and TRBJ1-2; tentatively, D is TRBD1 (6 bases). The CDR3 has 13 residues. Trimming cost V 6 bases and J 4 bases, with 15 bases left between them. The germline gives CDR1 SQVTM, CDR2 ANQGSEA. CDR3 coding DNA: TGCAGCGTCGGAGCCGACAGGACCTATGGCTACACCTTC. The encoded protein is CSVGADRTYGYTF.